The 9 T cell receptor beta chains in this list originate from one sample, sequenced in a study of T cell clones after liver transplantation (dated by TCRdb to the late 2010s). Libraries were made using the immunoSEQ multiplex PCR assay. The clones in this table, taken by TCRdb from immuneACCESS, are in-frame only. Not every clone is retained; where verified, under half of the shortfall comes from an unresolved V gene, and the cause of the rest is unknown. This sample gives 98,000 or so clones in total; approximately 85% of them show up just once. Just under 1% of the sample belongs to the ten largest clones. The time point label of this sample denotes: pre-transplant. The sample in question was CD4+ T cells from blood, obtained before liver transplant. The receptors originated from a human donor who received a liver transplant.

This chain uses TRBV5-4 with TRBJ1-1; D is uncertain. V lost 2 bases and J lost 2, with 7 bases in between. CDR1 SGHNT and CDR2 YYREEE come from the germline V gene (reference sequence). This CDR3 contains 13 residues. As DNA, the CDR3 is TGTGCCAGCAGCTTCGCCTCCAACACTGAAGCTTTCTTT. Translating it yields CASSFASNTEAFF.

This chain links TRBV11-3 with TRBJ2-5; TRBD2 is a possible D gene (6 bases). Looked up from germline, CDR1 is SGHNT and CDR2 is YENEEA. The CDR3 has 13 residues. V lost 1 base and J 11 bases, leaving 14 bases between the germline ends. The CDR3 DNA reads as TGTGCCAGCAGCTTAGTCGGCAGGGAGGAGCAGTACTTC. Encoded protein: CASSLVGREEQYF.

This clone came up a few times. The chain combines TRBV2 with TRBJ1-3, with TRBD1 matching 7 bases. CDR1 and CDR2 from the germline V gene are SNHLY and FYNNEI. Trimming took 6 bases from V and 7 from J; bases not matched to a gene: 6. This CDR3 is built from 13 residues. CDR3 nucleotide sequence: TGTGCCAGCAGGAAGGGGGCGGGCAACACCATATATTTT. It encodes CASRKGAGNTIYF.

The rearrangement links TRBV7-9 to TRBJ2-7; D possibly corresponds to TRBD2 (5 bases). The CDR3 contains 13 residues. Trimming pared 4 bases from V and 13 bases from J, leaving 20 bases between. Looked up from germline, CDR1 is SEHNR and CDR2 is FQNEAQ (reference sequence). The CDR3 sequence: CASSSGRSAIAYF. Here the CDR3 DNA reads TGTGCCAGCAGCTCGGGAAGGTCGGCGATCGCCTACTTC.

The chain employs TRBV5-4 and TRBJ2-5; no clear D. Germline CDR1 is SGHNT and CDR2 is YYREEE (reference sequence). The V gene lost 0 bases and the J gene lost 4 bases, with 10 bases spanning the gap. The CDR3 runs to 14 residues. In nucleotides, the CDR3 is TGTGCCAGCAGCTTGGAAAAGTCGAGAGAGACCCAGTACTTC. Its protein is CASSLEKSRETQYF.

J is TRBJ1-3 and V is TRBV11-2; unclear D gene. Trimming took 0 bases from V and 4 from J, leaving 10 bases between them. Looked up from germline, CDR1 is SGHAT and CDR2 is FQNNGV. This CDR3 contains 15 residues. In nucleotides, the CDR3 is TGTGCCAGCAGCTTAGAACGGTGGTCGGGAAACACCATATATTTT. Its protein is CASSLERWSGNTIYF.

CDR3: CASSFQGGSSEKLFF. The CDR3 DNA reads TGTGCCAGCAGTTTCCAGGGGGGGTCGAGCGAAAAACTGTTTTTT. The genes are TRBV27 and TRBJ1-4; TRBD1 aligns across 7 bases. Unmatched junction bases numbered 9, after V lost 3 bases and J lost 8 bases. The CDR3 loop spans 15 amino acids. The germline V gene has CDR1 MNHEY and CDR2 SMNVEV (reference sequence).

This chain uses TRBV20-1 with TRBJ2-3, with a weak D call TRBD1 (5 bases). The V gene lost 6 bases and the J gene lost 4 bases, with 8 bases spanning the gap. This CDR3 spans 11 amino acids. Per the germline V gene, CDR1 is DFQATT and CDR2 is SNEGSKA (reference sequence). The CDR3 coding sequence is TGCAGTGCAATAGGGGCAGATACGCAGTATTTT. It translates to CSAIGADTQYF.

The rearrangement uses TRBV5-1 and TRBJ1-1, with D hard to call. The germline gives CDR1 SGHRS, CDR2 YFSETQ. With 0 bases removed from V and 4 bases from J, the gap between germline ends came to 10 bases. The CDR3 runs to 14 residues. Here the CDR3 reads CASSLAAGFTEAFF. The DNA for the CDR3 is TGCGCCAGCAGCTTGGCTGCGGGGTTCACTGAAGCTTTCTTT.